This record covers a single TCR beta chain. V lost 5 bases and J 2 bases, leaving 13 bases between the germline ends. Per the germline V gene, CDR1 is MDHEN and CDR2 is SYDVKM. CDR3 length equals 16 residues. In the authors' workflow: Amplification with reference gene primers provided the estimates of nucleated cell counts. Profiled with immunoSEQ multiplex PCR; TCRdb holds only in-frame clones, not every one. The DNA gave D and trimming, while V, J and clone size come from that table. Of approximately 45,000 clones listed, 73% were seen once; the top ten hold roughly 61%. This entry belongs to a study of blood T cell repertoires in COVID-19. Study-level background: From the United States, Italy and Spain came samples of acute and convalescent COVID-19. PBMCs, B-cell-depleted T cells, or T cells provided the cDNA or gDNA that made up the material.

The sequenced sample was peripheral blood. The receptor's source is an elderly man with acute or convalescent COVID-19. The chain links TRBV28 to TRBJ1-6, with D possibly TRBD1 on 5 matching bases. This chain's CDR3 is CASSPQGRPYNSPLHF. The CDR3, as DNA: TGTGCCAGCAGTCCTCAGGGCCGCCCCTATAATTCACCCCTCCACTTT.